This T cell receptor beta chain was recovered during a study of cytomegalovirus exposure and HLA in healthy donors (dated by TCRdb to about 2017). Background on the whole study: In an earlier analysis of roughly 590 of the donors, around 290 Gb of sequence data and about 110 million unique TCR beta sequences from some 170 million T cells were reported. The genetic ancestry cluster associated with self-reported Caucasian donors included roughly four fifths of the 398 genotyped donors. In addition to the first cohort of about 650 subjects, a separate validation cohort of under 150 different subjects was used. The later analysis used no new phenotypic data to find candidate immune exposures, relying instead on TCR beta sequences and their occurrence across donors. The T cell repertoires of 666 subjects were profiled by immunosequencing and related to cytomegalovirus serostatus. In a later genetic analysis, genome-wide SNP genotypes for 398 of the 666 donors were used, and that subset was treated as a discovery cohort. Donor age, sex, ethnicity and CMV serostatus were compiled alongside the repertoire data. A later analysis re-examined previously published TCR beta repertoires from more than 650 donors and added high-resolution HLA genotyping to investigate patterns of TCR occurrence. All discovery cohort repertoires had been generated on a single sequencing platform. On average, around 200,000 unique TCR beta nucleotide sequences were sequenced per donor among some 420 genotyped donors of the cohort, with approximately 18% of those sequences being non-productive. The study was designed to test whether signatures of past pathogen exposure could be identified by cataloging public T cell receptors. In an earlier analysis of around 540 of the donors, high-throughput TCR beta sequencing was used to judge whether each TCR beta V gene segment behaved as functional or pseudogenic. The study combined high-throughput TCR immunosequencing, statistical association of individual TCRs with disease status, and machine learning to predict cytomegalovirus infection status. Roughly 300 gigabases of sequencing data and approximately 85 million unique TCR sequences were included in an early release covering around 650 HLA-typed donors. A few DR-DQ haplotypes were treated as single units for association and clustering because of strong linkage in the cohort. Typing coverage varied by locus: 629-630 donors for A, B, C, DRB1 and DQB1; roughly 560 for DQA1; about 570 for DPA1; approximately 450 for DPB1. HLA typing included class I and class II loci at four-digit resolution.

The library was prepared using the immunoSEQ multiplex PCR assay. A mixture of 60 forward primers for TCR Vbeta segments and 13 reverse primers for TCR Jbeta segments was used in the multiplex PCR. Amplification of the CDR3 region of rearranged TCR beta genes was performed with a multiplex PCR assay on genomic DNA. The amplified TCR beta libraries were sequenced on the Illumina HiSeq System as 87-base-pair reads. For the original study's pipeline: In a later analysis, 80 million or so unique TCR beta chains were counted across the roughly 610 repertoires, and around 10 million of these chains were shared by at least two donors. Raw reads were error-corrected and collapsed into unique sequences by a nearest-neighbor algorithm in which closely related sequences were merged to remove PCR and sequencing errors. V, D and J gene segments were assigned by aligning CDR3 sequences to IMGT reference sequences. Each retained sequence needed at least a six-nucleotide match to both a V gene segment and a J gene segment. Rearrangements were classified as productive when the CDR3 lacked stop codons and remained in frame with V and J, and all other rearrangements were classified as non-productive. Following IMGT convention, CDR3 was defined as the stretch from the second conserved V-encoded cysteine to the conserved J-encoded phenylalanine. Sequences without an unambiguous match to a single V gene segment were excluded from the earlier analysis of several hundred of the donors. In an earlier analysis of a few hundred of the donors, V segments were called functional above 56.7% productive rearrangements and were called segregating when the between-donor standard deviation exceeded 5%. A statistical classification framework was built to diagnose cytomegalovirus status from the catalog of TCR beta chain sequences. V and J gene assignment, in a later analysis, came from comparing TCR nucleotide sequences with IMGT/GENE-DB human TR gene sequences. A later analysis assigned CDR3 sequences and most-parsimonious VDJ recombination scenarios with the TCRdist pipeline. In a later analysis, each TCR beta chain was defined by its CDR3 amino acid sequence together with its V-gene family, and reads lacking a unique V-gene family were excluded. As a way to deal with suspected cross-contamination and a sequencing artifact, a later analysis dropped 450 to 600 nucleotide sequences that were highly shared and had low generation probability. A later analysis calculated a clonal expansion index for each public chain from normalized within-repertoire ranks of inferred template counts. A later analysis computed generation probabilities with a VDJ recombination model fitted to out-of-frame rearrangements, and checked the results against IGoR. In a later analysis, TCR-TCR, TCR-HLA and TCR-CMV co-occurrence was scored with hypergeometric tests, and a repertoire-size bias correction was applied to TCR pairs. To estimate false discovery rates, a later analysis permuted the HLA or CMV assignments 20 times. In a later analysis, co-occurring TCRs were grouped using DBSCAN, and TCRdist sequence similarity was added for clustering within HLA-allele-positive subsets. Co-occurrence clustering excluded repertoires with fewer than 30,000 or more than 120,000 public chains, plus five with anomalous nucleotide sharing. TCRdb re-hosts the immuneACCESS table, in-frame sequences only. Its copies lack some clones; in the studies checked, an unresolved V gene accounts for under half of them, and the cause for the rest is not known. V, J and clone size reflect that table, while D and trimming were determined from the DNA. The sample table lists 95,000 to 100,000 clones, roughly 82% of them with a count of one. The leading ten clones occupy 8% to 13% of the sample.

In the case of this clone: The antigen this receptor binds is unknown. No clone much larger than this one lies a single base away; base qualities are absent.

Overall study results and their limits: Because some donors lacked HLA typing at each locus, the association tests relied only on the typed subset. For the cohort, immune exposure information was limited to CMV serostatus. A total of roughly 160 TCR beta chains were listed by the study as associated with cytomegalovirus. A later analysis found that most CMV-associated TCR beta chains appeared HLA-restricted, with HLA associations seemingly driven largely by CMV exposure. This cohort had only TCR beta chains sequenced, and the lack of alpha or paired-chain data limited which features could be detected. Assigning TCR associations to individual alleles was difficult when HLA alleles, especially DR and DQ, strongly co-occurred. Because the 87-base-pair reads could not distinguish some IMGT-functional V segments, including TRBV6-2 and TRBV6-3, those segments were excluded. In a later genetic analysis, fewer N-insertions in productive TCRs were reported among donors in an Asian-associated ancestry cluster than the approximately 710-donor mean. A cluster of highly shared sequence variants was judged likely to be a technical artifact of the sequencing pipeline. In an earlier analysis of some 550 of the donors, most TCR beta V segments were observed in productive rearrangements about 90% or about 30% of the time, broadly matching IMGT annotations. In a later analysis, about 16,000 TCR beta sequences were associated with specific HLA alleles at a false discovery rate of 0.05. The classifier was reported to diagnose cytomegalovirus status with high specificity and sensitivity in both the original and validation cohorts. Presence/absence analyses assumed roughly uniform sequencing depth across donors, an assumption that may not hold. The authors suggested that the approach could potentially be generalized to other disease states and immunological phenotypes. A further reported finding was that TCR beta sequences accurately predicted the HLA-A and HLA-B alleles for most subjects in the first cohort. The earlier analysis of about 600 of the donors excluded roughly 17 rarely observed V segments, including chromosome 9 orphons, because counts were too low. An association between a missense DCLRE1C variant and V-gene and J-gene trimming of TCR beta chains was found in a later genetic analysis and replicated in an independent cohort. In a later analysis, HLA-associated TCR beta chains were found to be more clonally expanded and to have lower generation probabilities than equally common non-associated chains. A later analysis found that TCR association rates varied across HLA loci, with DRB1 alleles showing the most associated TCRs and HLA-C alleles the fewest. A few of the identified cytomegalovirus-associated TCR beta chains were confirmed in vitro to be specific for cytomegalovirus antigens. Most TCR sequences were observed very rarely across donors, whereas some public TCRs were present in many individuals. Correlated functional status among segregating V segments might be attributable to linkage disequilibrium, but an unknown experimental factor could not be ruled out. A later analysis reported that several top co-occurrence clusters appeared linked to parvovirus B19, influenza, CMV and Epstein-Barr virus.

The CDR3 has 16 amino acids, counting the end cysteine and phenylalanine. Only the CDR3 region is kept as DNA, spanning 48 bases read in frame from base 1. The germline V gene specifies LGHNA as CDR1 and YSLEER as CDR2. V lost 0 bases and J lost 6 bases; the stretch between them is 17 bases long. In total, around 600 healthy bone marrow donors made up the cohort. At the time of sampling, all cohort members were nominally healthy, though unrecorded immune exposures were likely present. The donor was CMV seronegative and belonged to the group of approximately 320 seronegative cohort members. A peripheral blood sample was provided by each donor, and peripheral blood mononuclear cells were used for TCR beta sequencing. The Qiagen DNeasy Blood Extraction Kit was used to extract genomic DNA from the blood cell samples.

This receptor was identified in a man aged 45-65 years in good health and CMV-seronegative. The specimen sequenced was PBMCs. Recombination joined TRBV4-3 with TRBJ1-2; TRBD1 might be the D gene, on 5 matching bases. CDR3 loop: CASSQEGGASFHGYTF. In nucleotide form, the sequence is TGCGCCAGCAGCCAAGAGGGAGGGGCTTCGTTCCATGGCTACACCTTC.